These T cell receptor beta chains were read from a single sample in a study of T-cell memory formation after mild COVID-19. TCRdb itself ran the 5' RACE reads through MiXCR, one entry per CDR3 protein. The table includes over 95,000 distinct CDR3 sequences, over 20% detected once. What was sequenced was PBMCs or a T cell subset sorted from them (not recorded which). Every receptor here comes from a man aged 18 to 29 who had mild COVID-19 (a few samples of this study predate the infection). Cell type and time point are not known. CDR3s leave out the opening cysteine and the closing phenylalanine or tryptophan. The order of the fields is CDR3 protein, V gene.

ASSENTEAF,TRBV7-8
ASSHPPGRWTARETQY,TRBV4-1
ASHPGQGGYGYT,TRBV5-1
ASSPNRDYSNQPQH,TRBV6-5
ASSLMGGGALETQY,TRBV7-2
ASSYSRESQPQH,TRBV6-5
ASSLLVQVTDTQY,TRBV28
ASSPVEVYTGELF,TRBV7-3
ATETLAGTTDTQY,TRBV19
SVAETANTGELF,TRBV29-1
ASSHRDSPSGNTIY,TRBV4-2
ASSGWGGEQF,TRBV12-3/TRBV12-4
ASSYNAGGPDTQY,TRBV6-2/TRBV6-3
ASSIDRGELYNEQF,TRBV19
ASSETGMAKNIQY,TRBV9
ASSRDRSPGYMGNQPQH,TRBV28
ASSQSFYEQF,TRBV3-1
ASSPEAGLNSPNYGYT,TRBV7-2
ASSLEVRVRTGELF,TRBV7-2
ASSPGRGGGEQF,TRBV6-5
ASSPDGWEQF,TRBV6-5
ASSEGSGGGADPQY,TRBV6-1
ASEGDKLTGELF,TRBV30
ASSVDLGGGANEQF,TRBV4-2
AWQGGNEQF,TRBV30